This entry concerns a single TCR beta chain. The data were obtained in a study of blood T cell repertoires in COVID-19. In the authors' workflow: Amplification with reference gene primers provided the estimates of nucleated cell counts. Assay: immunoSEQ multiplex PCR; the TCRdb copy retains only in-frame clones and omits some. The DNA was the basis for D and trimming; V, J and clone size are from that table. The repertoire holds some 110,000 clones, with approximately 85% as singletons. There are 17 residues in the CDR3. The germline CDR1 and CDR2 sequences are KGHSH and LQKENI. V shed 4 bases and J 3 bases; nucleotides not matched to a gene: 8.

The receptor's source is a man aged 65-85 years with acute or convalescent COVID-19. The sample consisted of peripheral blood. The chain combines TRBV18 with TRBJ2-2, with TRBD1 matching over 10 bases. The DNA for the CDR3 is TGTGCCAGCTCACGCATGACAGGGGGCCTGGACACCGGGGAGCTGTTTTTT. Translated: CASSRMTGGLDTGELFF.